This T cell receptor (beta chain) derives from a study of blood T cell repertoires in COVID-19. This CDR3 contains 16 residues. V lost 6 bases, J lost 5 bases, and 20 bases lay in between. This clone was detected only once. Source study methods: Nucleated cell counts were estimated from reference gene primer amplification. Profiled with immunoSEQ multiplex PCR; TCRdb holds only in-frame clones, not every one. V, J and clone size are taken as reported in that table, and D and trimming were inferred from the DNA itself. The table lists about 160,000 clones, 85% of them singletons. This receptor was obtained from a human donor with acute or convalescent COVID-19. The donor label of this sample is uncertain. The V call is TRBV6-7, the J call TRBJ2-1; a possible D gene is TRBD1 (6 bases). TRBV6-7 is sorted into the ORF group, with uncertain function. The sample consisted of peripheral blood. CDR3 sequence reads: CASRSLAGTTHNEQFF. The CDR3 DNA follows: TGTGCCAGCAGATCCCTCGCAGGGACAACCCACAATGAGCAGTTCTTC.